The rows below give T cell receptor beta chains drawn from one sample of a study of blood T cells in healthy people across ages. TCRdb fed the 5' RACE reads into MiXCR, producing one record per CDR3 protein. The sample holds around 800,000 distinct CDR3 sequences, 20% to 30% seen once. These same records also appear under a second study, on T cells of mothers and their children.

The specimen was blood. Receptors originate from a boy under 18 in good health. Each CDR3 is given with its conserved first and last residue.

V,J,CDR3
TRBV28,TRBJ2-4,CASSSQGARAKNIQYF
TRBV10-3,TRBJ2-1,CAISLTSGGAAGPGEQFF
TRBV9,TRBJ2-7,CASSVDSGASYEQYF
TRBV6-1,TRBJ2-7,CASSGVGVYEQYF
TRBV29-1,TRBJ1-1,CSVEAGLYTEAFF
TRBV20-1,TRBJ2-7,CSASNRAGATYEQYF
TRBV11-2,TRBJ2-7,CASSYIIQGDLYEQYF
TRBV24-1,TRBJ2-6,CATSDRTGSGANVLTF
TRBV9,TRBJ2-1,CASSKNVPANEQFF
TRBV11-2,TRBJ2-5,CASRHTGVLETQYF
TRBV29-1,TRBJ1-4,CSVGGPAGEKLFF
TRBV9,TRBJ2-7,CASSPGGISYEQYF
TRBV6-2/TRBV6-3,TRBJ2-5,CASSYDRLWTQYF
TRBV4-2,TRBJ2-7,CASSQALAGQGTYEQYF
TRBV28,TRBJ2-5,CASSLSTGVETQYF
TRBV11-2,TRBJ1-4,CASSLQDRDSNNEKLFF
TRBV20-1,TRBJ2-5,CSARGGGVETQYF
TRBV20-1,TRBJ1-3,CSAPGTGGNTIYF
TRBV7-3,TRBJ2-3,CASSTSPTASTDTQYF
TRBV6-6,NA,CASSPRVPLNGQFF
TRBV5-1,TRBJ2-5,CASSTYPAGGLETQYF
TRBV6-6,TRBJ2-5,CASSYTSDRGETQYF
TRBV12-3/TRBV12-4,TRBJ2-7,CASRDGLNYEQYF
TRBV7-2,TRBJ1-4,CASSYQGGEKLFF
TRBV29-1,TRBJ1-2,CSVHWTGRPPYGYTF
TRBV20-1,TRBJ2-4,CSFSGTNKNIQYF
TRBV5-4,TRBJ2-2,CASSPTGTGETGELFF
TRBV20-1,TRBJ2-7,CSVPGLAIYEQYF
TRBV11-2,TRBJ2-3,CASSLPRDSERTSTDTQYF
TRBV24-1,TRBJ2-5,CATSDPNQGAGETQYF
TRBV29-1,TRBJ2-1,CSVALAGGPRPYNEQFF
TRBV2,TRBJ2-5,CASKGGPRTETQYF
TRBV9,TRBJ2-7,CASSVGGTTYEQYF
TRBV28,TRBJ2-1,CASMRGSLNEQFF
TRBV3-1,TRBJ1-6,CASSSLGTRASSPLHF
TRBV6-5,TRBJ1-2,CASSYGAGGGYTF
TRBV5-1,TRBJ2-5,CASSGTHIQETQYF
TRBV20-1,TRBJ1-2,CSAKRGRDPYGYTF
TRBV27,TRBJ2-7,CASRLRAKYEQYF
TRBV4-1,TRBJ2-1,CASSQGRDPSSYNEQFF
TRBV12-3/TRBV12-4,TRBJ2-4,CASRLGTSGGARGVQYF
TRBV29-1,TRBJ1-1,CSVAPGTPSEAFF
TRBV29-1,TRBJ2-2,CSAPPRGSGGSNTGELFF
TRBV14,TRBJ2-1,CASSHRVTASSYNEQFF
TRBV11-2,TRBJ1-1,CASSLGGWTEAFF
TRBV2,TRBJ1-2,CASSEAVGGNYGYTF
TRBV7-3,TRBJ2-3,CASSLSGTSTDTQYF
TRBV5-1,TRBJ1-1,CANSLARGRAWDNEAFF
TRBV24-1,TRBJ2-5,CATRDYTQETQYF
TRBV18,TRBJ2-3,CASSPPSGLAGITDTQYF
TRBV5-1,TRBJ2-7,CASSKEAGAGYEQYF
TRBV12-3/TRBV12-4,TRBJ2-7,CASMGRFEQYF
TRBV29-1,TRBJ1-1,CSVVVTVEAFF
TRBV5-1,TRBJ2-5,CASSLGSEETQYF
TRBV25-1,TRBJ2-7,CASSTGIAQYF
TRBV7-9,TRBJ1-1,CASSFIGRGGTEAFF
TRBV28,TRBJ2-4,CASRQDPGGNIQYF